Listed here are 30 T cell receptor beta chains from one sample, sequenced in a study of blood T cell repertoires in COVID-19. Generated by immunoSEQ multiplex PCR, the TCRdb table keeps only in-frame clones and is missing some. The sample yields about 480,000 clones, approximately 92% seen once. The sequencing input was peripheral blood. These receptors originate from a man aged 18 to 29 with COVID-19, enrolled during active disease.

V gene TRBV18 combines with J gene TRBJ1-1; TRBD1 is a possible D gene (6 bases). The CDR3 is 14 residues long. Trimming took 3 bases from V and 3 from J, leaving 11 bases between them. Germline CDR1 KGHSH, CDR2 LQKENI. This CDR3 reads CASSPRGQDTEAFF. CDR3 nucleotide sequence: TGTGCCAGCTCACCGCGGGGGCAAGACACTGAAGCTTTCTTT.

This chain joins TRBV25-1 and TRBJ2-1; 9 bases match TRBD1. The V and J ends lost 4 bases and 8 bases, in that order; junction bases with no gene match: 6. This CDR3 comprises 14 residues. CDR1 and CDR2 (germline): MGHDK, SYGVNS. The CDR3 region has the DNA TGTGCCAGCAGTGTCGACAGGGGGAGCGATGAGCAGTTCTTC. It codes for CASSVDRGSDEQFF.

The chain employs TRBV5-8 and TRBJ2-3; TRBD2 matches 9 bases. This CDR3 contains 16 residues. Germline V lookup: CDR1 SGHTS, CDR2 YDEGEE. Unmatched junction bases numbered 6, after V lost 1 base and J lost 3 bases. CDR3: CASSLNAGLATDTQYF. For the CDR3, the DNA is TGTGCCAGCAGCTTGAATGCGGGACTAGCAACAGATACGCAGTATTTT.

The chain is built from TRBV5-4 and TRBJ2-2; TRBD2 matches 9 bases. The CDR3 covers 15 residues. Germline V gene lookup returns CDR1 SGHNT and CDR2 YYREEE (reference sequence). Unmatched junction bases numbered 3, after V lost 4 bases and J lost 2 bases. The CDR3 is CASSAGLANTGELFF. For the CDR3, the DNA is TGTGCCAGCAGCGCGGGACTAGCCAACACCGGGGAGCTGTTTTTT.

The V gene is TRBV24-1, the J gene TRBJ1-1, with D possibly matching TRBD1 (6 bases). CDR1 and CDR2 (germline): KGHDR, SFDVKD. V shed 3 bases and J shed 3 bases, with 19 bases lying between them. CDR3 size: 17 residues. The CDR3 nucleotides are TGTGCCACCAGTGATCTCAGGGGAGGGAATTTGTACACTGAAGCTTTCTTT. Amino acid sequence: CATSDLRGGNLYTEAFF.

In this sample, this clone turned up a few times. The rearrangement joins TRBV7-2 to TRBJ2-6; 8 positions agree with TRBD1. J gave up 0 bases and V 2 bases, and 6 bases lay outside the gene matches. Germline assignment: CDR1 SGHTA and CDR2 FQGNSA. The CDR3 runs to 18 residues. CDR3 DNA: TGTGCCAGCAGCTTATACAGGGGGTACTTCTCTGGGGCCAACGTCCTGACTTTC. As protein: CASSLYRGYFSGANVLTF. Full variable domain (rest looked up from reference TRBV7-2 and TRBJ2-6): GAGVSQSPSNKVTEKGKDVELRCDPISGHTALYWYRQSLGQGLEFLIYFQGNSAPDKSGLPSDRFSAERTGGSVSTLTIQRTQQEDSAVYLCASSLYRGYFSGANVLTFGAGSRLTVL.

In its sample, this clone was seen once. The rearrangement links TRBV5-4 to TRBJ1-2; D might be TRBD1 (5 bases). Germline V gene lookup returns CDR1 SGHNT and CDR2 YYREEE (reference sequence). This CDR3 spans 14 amino acids. V was trimmed by 4 bases and J by 3 bases, leaving 13 bases between them. CDR3 DNA: TGTGCCAGCAGCAAGCAGGGTATGGACTATGGCTACACCTTC. Protein: CASSKQGMDYGYTF.

This chain uses TRBV3-1 (or the pseudogene TRBV3-2) with TRBJ1-4; D remains ambiguous. Trimming took off 8 bases at V and 4 bases at J, with 14 bases between the two ends. The CDR3 runs 14 residues. In germline, CDR1 is LGHDT, CDR2 YNNKEL (reference sequence). CDR3 coding DNA: TGTGCCAGCGGCCGAGGGTCGGGTAATGAAAAACTGTTTTTT. This encodes CASGRGSGNEKLFF.

This clone was detected once. The chain has TRBV12-5 and TRBJ2-2, with D possibly TRBD2 on 5 matching bases. CDR3 length equals 16 residues. Deletions cut 4 bases from V and 4 bases from J, with 16 bases between. The V gene's germline CDR1 is LGHNT and CDR2 FRNRAP. DNA for the CDR3: TGTGCTAGTGGTTCCGCCTCGGGGTCCCGCACCGGGGAGCTGTTTTTT. Protein sequence: CASGSASGSRTGELFF.

Regarding this clone: The same CDR3 arises from other DNA sequences in this sample as well. V is TRBV4-1 and J is TRBJ1-1, with D possibly TRBD1 on 5 matching bases. Germline assignment: CDR1 MGHRA and CDR2 YSYEKL. V was shortened by 4 bases and J by 1 base, with 7 bases between the two germline ends. This CDR3 has 13 residues. DNA for the CDR3: TGCGCCAGCAGCCGGCAGGGGAACACTGAAGCTTTCTTT. It codes for CASSRQGNTEAFF.

V gene TRBV3-1 (or the pseudogene TRBV3-2) combines with J gene TRBJ2-5; D not certain. The V end lost 1 base, the J end lost 7 bases, and 4 bases lay between the germline ends. CDR1 LGHDT and CDR2 YNNKEL come from the germline V gene (reference sequence). The CDR3 covers 11 residues. CDR3 sequence: CASSQARTQYF. The CDR3 DNA follows: TGTGCCAGCAGCCAAGCGAGGACCCAGTACTTC.

V usage is TRBV19 and J usage is TRBJ1-5; D is ambiguous. The germline V gene has CDR1 LNHDA and CDR2 SQIVND (reference sequence). This CDR3 has 14 residues. Trimming removed 7 bases at V and 2 bases at J, with 12 bases between. The CDR3, as DNA: TGTGCCAGTATCGAGCCCGGTCGCAATCAGCCCCAGCATTTT. This codes for CASIEPGRNQPQHF. Using reference TRBV19 and TRBJ1-5 for the parts outside the CDR3, the full variable domain is DGGITQSPKYLFRKEGQNVTLSCEQNLNHDAMYWYRQDPGQGLRLIYYSQIVNDFQKGDIAEGYSVSREKKESFPLTVTSAQKNPTAFYLCASIEPGRNQPQHFGDGTRLSIL.

The chain carries TRBV6-2 or TRBV6-3 and TRBJ2-1; 8 positions agree with TRBD1. With V trimmed by 0 bases and J by 9 bases, 10 bases remained unmatched. The CDR3 length is 16 residues. The V gene's germline CDR1 is MNHEY and CDR2 SVGEGT. CDR3 amino acids: CASSYSDGQGIGEQFF. CDR3 in DNA: TGTGCCAGCAGTTACTCGGACGGACAGGGAATAGGTGAGCAGTTCTTC.

The genes are TRBV30 and TRBJ1-2, with a tentative D call TRBD1 (5 bases). The CDR3 runs to 12 residues. With 7 bases removed from V and 10 bases from J, the gap between germline ends came to 19 bases. Germline CDR1 GTSNPN, CDR2 SVGIG (reference sequence). CDR3 coding DNA: TGTGCCTTGGCCCCGGGGGTGCGAGACTACACCTTC. Translating gives CALAPGVRDYTF.

Concerning this clone itself: The sample has other DNA sequences that encode this CDR3 too. The chain carries TRBV27 and TRBJ2-7, with D possibly TRBD1 on 6 matching bases. The CDR3 extends over 13 amino acids. CDR1 and CDR2 (germline): MNHEY, SMNVEV (reference sequence). V dropped 5 bases and J dropped 2 bases, with 10 bases sitting between them. The CDR3 coding sequence is TGTGCCAGCAGTCTACAGGGACCCTACGAGCAGTACTTC. Translated: CASSLQGPYEQYF.

The gene calls are TRBV3-1 (or the pseudogene TRBV3-2) and TRBJ2-3, with 9 bases that match TRBD1. Germline V gene lookup returns CDR1 LGHDT and CDR2 YNNKEL (reference sequence). The CDR3 length is 16 residues. The V and J ends lost 3 bases and 4 bases, in that order; junction bases with no gene match: 8. The DNA of the CDR3 is TGTGCCAGCAGCCACTCGGACAGGGGAGGGGCAGATACGCAGTATTTT. Encoded protein: CASSHSDRGGADTQYF.

The chain links TRBV28 to TRBJ2-7; D may be TRBD2 (7 bases). V was trimmed by 3 bases and J by 4 bases, leaving 13 bases between them. The CDR3 length is 14 residues. Germline lookup yields CDR1 MDHEN and CDR2 SYDVKM. In DNA form, the CDR3 reads TGTGCCAGCAGTTTCGGGGGGCGAGGATACGAGCAGTACTTC. Translation: CASSFGGRGYEQYF.

The chain uses TRBV7-3 and TRBJ1-1, with TRBD1 as a possible D gene (5 bases). CDR3 length: 14 amino acids. CDR1 SGHTA and CDR2 FQGTGA come from the germline V gene. The V gene lost 5 bases and the J gene lost 0 bases, with 10 bases spanning the gap. CDR3 sequence (DNA): TGTGCCAGCAGCCCCGGAGGGGTGAACACTGAAGCTTTCTTT. This gives the protein CASSPGGVNTEAFF.

The chain employs TRBV5-8 and TRBJ2-2; D uncertain. The CDR3 has 15 amino acids. In germline, CDR1 is SGHTS, CDR2 YDEGEE. Trimming pared 2 bases from V and 0 bases from J, leaving 8 bases between. The DNA of the CDR3 is TGTGCCAGCAGCTTTTCTCAGACGAACACCGGGGAGCTGTTTTTT. This encodes CASSFSQTNTGELFF. The whole variable domain, filled in from reference TRBV5-8 and TRBJ2-2, reads EAGVTQSPTHLIKTRGQQATLRCSPISGHTSVYWYQQALGLGLQFLLWYDEGEERNRGNFPPRFSGRQFPNYSSELNVNALELEDSALYLCASSFSQTNTGELFFGEGSRLTVL.

The rearrangement uses TRBV25-1 and TRBJ1-4, with a possible D match to TRBD1 (5 bases). The germline V gene has CDR1 MGHDK and CDR2 SYGVNS. This CDR3 comprises 16 residues. Trimming shortened V by 4 bases and J by 2 bases, and 14 bases separated the two germline ends. CDR3 region: CASSAPLGLTNEKLFF. The DNA for the CDR3 is TGTGCCAGCAGTGCACCCCTGGGGCTGACTAATGAAAAACTGTTTTTT.

The CDR3 DNA is TGTGCCAGCAGCTCACACACCCCAGGGGGTCTAGGCACCGGGGAGCTGTTTTTT. Translating gives CASSSHTPGGLGTGELFF. The V call is TRBV7-3, the J call TRBJ2-2; 7 bases map to TRBD1. Trimming cost V 4 bases and J 4 bases; bases outside gene matches: 15. CDR3 length equals 18 residues. Germline V CDR1 and CDR2: SGHTA, FQGTGA. The full variable domain, completed using reference TRBV7-3 and TRBJ2-2, is GAGVSQTPSNKVTEKGKYVELRCDPISGHTALYWYRQSLGQGPEFLIYFQGTGAADDSGLPNDRFFAVRPEGSVSTLKIQRTERGDSAVYLCASSSHTPGGLGTGELFFGEGSRLTVL.

There are a few counts of this clone. This CDR3 is also generated by other DNA sequences in the sample. CDR3 coding DNA: TGTGCCAGCAGCCCCTCTAACTATGGCTACACCTTC. Protein sequence: CASSPSNYGYTF. The chain recombines TRBV9 with TRBJ1-2; unclear D gene. The CDR3 has 12 residues. The germline CDR1 and CDR2 sequences are SGDLS and YYNGEE. Trimming pared 4 bases from V and 0 bases from J, leaving 4 bases between.

The V call is TRBV18, the J call TRBJ2-3; 11 bases agree with TRBD1. J gave up 4 bases and V 5 bases, and 8 bases lay outside the gene matches. Per the germline V gene, CDR1 is KGHSH and CDR2 is LQKENI. The CDR3 has 16 residues. The CDR3: CASSTGQGAMADTQYF. The DNA of the CDR3 is TGTGCCAGCTCAACAGGACAGGGGGCTATGGCAGATACGCAGTATTTT.

This clone was counted only a few times. The chain has TRBV13 and TRBJ2-7; the D gene is possibly TRBD1 (5 bases). This CDR3 spans 13 amino acids. The V end lost 5 bases, the J end lost 5 bases, and 13 bases lay between the germline ends. Germline V CDR1 and CDR2: PRHDT, FYEKMQ (reference sequence). The CDR3 loop reads CASSPGQGDEQYF. The CDR3 DNA reads as TGTGCCAGCAGCCCCGGGCAGGGTGACGAGCAGTACTTC.

V usage is TRBV7-3 and J usage is TRBJ2-3; D remains ambiguous. The CDR3 length is 13 residues. Per germline, CDR1 SGHTA and CDR2 FQGTGA. Between the trimmed V and J ends, which lost 1 base and 5 bases, there was a span of 7 bases. The CDR3 spells CASSLMSLDTQYF. DNA for the CDR3: TGTGCCAGCAGCTTAATGTCTTTAGATACGCAGTATTTT.

The gene calls are TRBV12-3 or TRBV12-4 and TRBJ1-1; possibly TRBD1 for D (5 bases). The V gene lost 1 base and the J gene lost 4 bases, with 7 bases spanning the gap. The length of the CDR3 is 13 residues. CDR3 region: CASSLGDSTEAFF. The DNA for the CDR3 is TGTGCCAGCAGTTTAGGTGACAGCACTGAAGCTTTCTTT.

The J gene is TRBJ2-3, the V gene TRBV19, with 10 bases that match TRBD1. CDR3 size: 13 residues. V gave up 6 bases and J gave up 4 bases; unmatched junction bases: 1. Germline V gene data show CDR1 as LNHDA and CDR2 as SQIVND (reference sequence). As DNA, the CDR3 is TGTGCCAGTAGCGGACAGGGGGCAGATACGCAGTATTTT. Its translation is CASSGQGADTQYF.

Comments on this clone: At the DNA level, this CDR3 is encoded by other sequences in the same sample as well. The chain is built from TRBV14 and TRBJ1-2; a weak D match, TRBD1 (5 bases). Germline-derived CDR1 and CDR2 are SGHDN and FVKESK. With 1 base removed from V and 2 bases from J, the gap between germline ends came to 5 bases. This CDR3 has 13 residues. For the CDR3, the DNA is TGTGCCAGCAGCCAAGCAGGGAACTATGGCTACACCTTC. This translates into CASSQAGNYGYTF.

This chain links TRBV3-1 (or the pseudogene TRBV3-2) with TRBJ2-7; 7 bases are shared with TRBD1. The CDR3 covers 12 residues. Germline V gene data show CDR1 as LGHDT and CDR2 as YNNKEL (reference sequence). J gave up 7 bases and V 5 bases, and 5 bases lay outside the gene matches. CDR3: CASSKTGVEQYF. The CDR3 DNA reads TGTGCCAGCAGCAAAACAGGGGTGGAGCAGTACTTC.

The chain links TRBV5-1 to TRBJ2-1; 7 positions agree with TRBD1. This CDR3 region has 13 residues. Germline V gene sequence: CDR1 SGHRS, CDR2 YFSETQ. V lost 4 bases to trimming and J lost 3 bases; unmatched junction nucleotides: 1. As DNA, the CDR3 is TGCGCCAGCAGCCGGGACAGCTACAATGAGCAGTTCTTC. Encoded protein: CASSRDSYNEQFF.